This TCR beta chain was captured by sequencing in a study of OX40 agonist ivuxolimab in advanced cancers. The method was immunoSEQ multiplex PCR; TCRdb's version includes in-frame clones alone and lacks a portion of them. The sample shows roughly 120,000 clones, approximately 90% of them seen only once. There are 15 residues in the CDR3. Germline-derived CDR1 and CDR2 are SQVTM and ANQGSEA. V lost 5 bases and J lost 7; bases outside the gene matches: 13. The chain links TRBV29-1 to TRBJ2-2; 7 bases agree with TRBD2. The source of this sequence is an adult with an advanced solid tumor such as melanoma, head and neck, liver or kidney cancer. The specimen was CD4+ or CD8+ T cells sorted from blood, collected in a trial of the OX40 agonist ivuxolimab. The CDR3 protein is CSVLVGAGLVGELFF. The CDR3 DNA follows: TGCAGCGTTTTGGTCGGAGCGGGGCTCGTCGGGGAGCTGTTTTTT.